This T cell receptor (beta chain) was profiled in a study of OX40 agonist ivuxolimab in advanced cancers. In the study overall: Ivuxolimab, which targeted the costimulatory receptor OX40 (CD134), was an agonistic, fully human IgG2 monoclonal antibody. Intravenous ivuxolimab was administered to patients every 2 weeks at six dose levels: 0.01, 0.1, 0.3, 1.5, 3 and 10 mg/kg. Of the 50 or so patients in dose escalation, about 20 had hepatocellular carcinoma, about 15 had melanoma, 9 had renal cell carcinoma and 9 had head and neck cancer. In the dose-escalation cohort, roughly 80% of patients were male, and the mean age was about 55 years, with a range of about 23 to 90. Patients were allowed to have had prior anti-PD-1, anti-PD-L1 or anti-CTLA-4 therapy, and roughly two fifths of the dose-escalation patients had been treated with checkpoint inhibitors. Partial responses occurred in three dose-escalation patients, of whom one had hepatocellular carcinoma and two had cutaneous melanoma. The point of sequencing TCRbeta in the periphery was to test whether ivuxolimab changed TCR sequence diversity and drove clonal T-cell expansion. The paper reports the monotherapy dose-escalation portion (N of about 54 patients) of the phase I ivuxolimab trial. General study outcomes and caveats: Partial responders in the 0.1-3.0 mg/kg groups had among the lowest normalized peripheral clonal expansion, especially among CD8+ T cells. On average, CD8+ T cells showed more expanded clones than CD4+ T cells after ivuxolimab. Which antigens the clonally expanded peripheral T cells were specific for was not determined. At doses from 0.1 to 3.0 mg/kg, clonal expansion was seen in both CD4+ and CD8+ blood T cells between baseline and week 6. Low levels of normalized T-cell clonal expansion were also seen in some nonresponding patients.

CDR1 and CDR2 (SGHVS, FQNEAQ) derive from the germline V gene. Compared with germline, V lacks 2 bases and J lacks 5 bases; bases without a gene match: 9. From the cysteine through the phenylalanine, the CDR3 covers 16 amino acids. Left in the record is the CDR3 DNA by itself, 48 bases read in frame from the first base. With regard to this clone: The specificity of this receptor is unknown. Qualities for individual bases were not recorded, and no much larger clone is one base off.

To sequence the TCRbeta CDR3 region, genomic DNA was isolated from the sorted cells. The immunoSEQ Assay was used to sequence the TCRbeta CDR3 regions. The source is immuneACCESS, and TCRdb retained only in-frame sequences with V and J called. Part of the clones is not carried over; for the studies checked, unresolved V genes explain less than half of this, and the remainder is unexplained. The sample table lists 20,000 to 25,000 clones, around 77% of them with a count of one. More than 15% of the sample is in the top ten clones. Patients with autoimmune disease history or receiving systemic immunosuppression were excluded from the trial. Peripheral blood for TCR sequencing was drawn from every dose cohort at baseline, at cycle 4 day 1 and at cycle 7 day 1. Samples were obtained from an open-label, multicenter, first-in-human phase I dose-escalation trial of ivuxolimab. Adults with locally advanced or metastatic melanoma, renal cell carcinoma, hepatocellular carcinoma or head and neck squamous cell carcinoma were enrolled in the trial. Before TCR sequencing, CD4+ T cells and CD8+ T cells from peripheral blood were sorted into separate populations.

The sequenced sample was CD4+ or CD8+ T cells sorted from blood, obtained in a trial of the OX40 agonist ivuxolimab. The V and J segments used are TRBV7-8 and TRBJ2-3; TRBD2 agrees with 8 junctional bases. The sequence derives from an adult with an advanced solid tumor such as melanoma, head and neck, liver or kidney cancer. The CDR3: CASSLWVSGEVDTQYF. The DNA sequence reads TGTGCCAGCAGCTTATGGGTTAGCGGGGAAGTAGATACGCAGTATTTT.